One and the same sample provided the 26 T cell receptor beta chains below, sequenced in a study of blood T cell repertoires in COVID-19. Assay used: immunoSEQ multiplex PCR; TCRdb lists only in-frame clones, some missing. Of around 220,000 clones listed, around nine tenths are singletons. What was sequenced was PBMCs or T cells enriched from blood (not recorded which). All receptors derive from a woman in her forties or fifties with acute COVID-19.

V gene TRBV7-2 combines with J gene TRBJ1-2, with a possible D match to TRBD1 (6 bases). This CDR3 is 14 amino acids long. V gave up 5 bases and J gave up 7 bases, with 17 bases separating them. Germline CDR1 and CDR2: SGHTA and FQGNSA. DNA for the CDR3: TGTGCCAGCAGCATAGGTACAGGGAGAAGTGGCTACACCTTC. Its protein product is CASSIGTGRSGYTF.

The chain is built from TRBV7-9 and TRBJ1-1; maybe TRBD1 (6 bases). Per the germline V gene, CDR1 is SEHNR and CDR2 is FQNEAQ (reference sequence). The CDR3 runs to 11 residues. Trimming removed 6 bases from V and 7 bases from J, with 9 bases in between. DNA of the CDR3: TGTGCCAGCAGGAAGGGGGATGAAGCTTTCTTT. This sequence encodes CASRKGDEAFF. Looking up the rest from reference TRBV7-9 and TRBJ1-1 gives the full variable domain: DTGVSQNPRHKITKRGQNVTFRCDPISEHNRLYWYRQTLGQGPEFLTYFQNEAQLEKSRLLSDRFSAERPKGSFSTLEIQRTEQGDSAMYLCASRKGDEAFFGQGTRLTVV.

V usage is TRBV5-8 and J usage is TRBJ2-7; 12 bases are a match to TRBD2. In germline, CDR1 is SGHTS, CDR2 YDEGEE. With V trimmed by 1 base and J by 3 bases, 8 bases remained unmatched. The CDR3 is made up of 17 amino acids. The CDR3 DNA sequence: TGTGCCAGCAGCTTGAGTACGACTAGCGGGAGTCTCTACGAGCAGTACTTC. Its protein is CASSLSTTSGSLYEQYF.

The V call is TRBV19, the J call TRBJ1-1, with a tentative D call TRBD1 (5 bases). This CDR3 is built from 12 residues. The germline gives CDR1 LNHDA, CDR2 SQIVND (reference sequence). The germline V and J ends were trimmed by 6 bases and 1 base, with 6 bases remaining between them. The CDR3 bases are TGTGCCAGTAGGGGGGGGAACACTGAAGCTTTCTTT. It yields the protein CASRGGNTEAFF.

This sequence joins TRBV28 and TRBJ1-2; perhaps TRBD1 as D (5 bases). Trimming removed 5 bases from V and 6 bases from J, with 16 bases in between. CDR1 and CDR2 (germline): MDHEN, SYDVKM. The length of the CDR3 is 14 residues. The chain's CDR3 is CASSPQRGVNGYTF. CDR3 sequence (DNA): TGTGCCAGCAGTCCACAACGGGGGGTTAATGGCTACACCTTC.

The chain recombines TRBV27 with TRBJ1-5, with TRBD1 matching over 7 bases. Trimming removed 6 bases from V and 9 bases from J; junction bases left unmatched: 14. CDR1 is MNHEY, CDR2 SMNVEV, per germline (reference sequence). The CDR3 loop spans 15 amino acids. This chain's CDR3 is CASRQQLATGTPQHF. In DNA form, the CDR3 reads TGTGCCAGCAGGCAGCAGCTCGCGACAGGGACGCCCCAGCATTTT.

J is TRBJ1-4 and V is TRBV3-1 (or the pseudogene TRBV3-2); 9 bases align to TRBD1. Germline values: CDR1 LGHDT, CDR2 YNNKEL (reference sequence). There are 17 residues in the CDR3. The V and J ends lost 6 bases and 4 bases, in that order; junction bases with no gene match: 12. The CDR3 bases are TGTGCCAGCAGTCCATCCACCGGGACAGGGTTTAATGAAAAACTGTTTTTT. Translated: CASSPSTGTGFNEKLFF.

The V and J genes are TRBV7-2 and TRBJ2-7; D not resolved. V lost 5 bases, J lost 4 bases, and 15 bases lay in between. The CDR3 consists of 14 residues. The germline CDR1 and CDR2 sequences are SGHTA and FQGNSA. The CDR3: CASSPSPLIYEQYF. Here the CDR3 DNA reads TGTGCCAGCAGCCCCTCCCCCCTTATTTACGAGCAGTACTTC.

This chain links TRBV27 with TRBJ1-1, with TRBD1 matching over 9 bases. Trimming removed 4 bases from V and 1 base from J; junction bases left unmatched: 4. Looked up from germline, CDR1 is MNHEY and CDR2 is SMNVEV (reference sequence). The CDR3 sequence is 15 residues long. The CDR3 nucleotides read TGTGCCAGCAGTTCCCACAGGGGGCCGAACACTGAAGCTTTCTTT. This gives the protein CASSSHRGPNTEAFF.

There are a few counts of this clone. The V call is TRBV4-3, the J call TRBJ2-1, with D unclear. Deletions cut 1 base from V and 4 bases from J, with 5 bases between. The CDR3 runs to 13 residues. CDR1 is LGHNA, CDR2 YSLEER, per germline. For the CDR3, the DNA is TGCGCCAGCAGCCAAGGGGCATACAATGAGCAGTTCTTC. Translated, it gives CASSQGAYNEQFF.

This chain uses TRBV5-4 with TRBJ1-2, with 10 bases aligning to TRBD1. Trimming removed 4 bases from V and 3 bases from J; junction bases left unmatched: 3. CDR1 and CDR2 (germline): SGHNT, YYREEE (reference sequence). The CDR3 consists of 14 residues. DNA of the CDR3: TGTGCCAGCAGCGTGGACAGGGGGGACTATGGCTACACCTTC. This codes for CASSVDRGDYGYTF.

This chain connects TRBV6-5 to TRBJ1-2; tentatively, D is TRBD1 (5 bases). The germline gives CDR1 MNHEY, CDR2 SVGAGI. The CDR3 is 14 residues long. Trimming took 6 bases from V and 4 from J, leaving 15 bases between them. The CDR3 DNA reads TGTGCCAGCAGCCGGGCGGAGGGGCGCTATGGCTACACCTTC. Translated, it gives CASSRAEGRYGYTF.

The chain uses TRBV5-1 and TRBJ2-3; 10 nucleotides agree with TRBD2. From germline, CDR1 is SGHRS and CDR2 YFSETQ. The CDR3 is 16 amino acids. V lost 0 bases and J lost 2; bases outside the gene matches: 3. CDR3 sequence (DNA): TGCGCCAGCAGCTTGGGGCTAGCGGGGGACACAGATACGCAGTATTTT. Encoded protein: CASSLGLAGDTDTQYF.

V usage is TRBV28 and J usage is TRBJ1-2, with 8 positions matching TRBD1. This CDR3 has 15 residues. The V gene end was trimmed by 5 bases and the J gene end by 7 bases; junction bases not matched to a gene: 12. Germline CDR1 reads MDHEN; CDR2 reads SYDVKM. The CDR3 spells CASSPQGAQFSGYTF. In nucleotides, the CDR3 is TGTGCCAGCAGTCCGCAGGGGGCGCAGTTTTCTGGCTACACCTTC.

The chain has TRBV27 and TRBJ2-2, with 7 bases aligning to TRBD1. Germline CDR1 and CDR2: MNHEY and SMNVEV (reference sequence). This CDR3 comprises 17 residues. J lost 6 bases, V lost 5 bases, and 15 bases had no gene match. CDR3 nucleotides: TGTGCCAGCAGTCCGGATGACAGGGTCCGCCGCCCCGGGGAGCTGTTTTTT. This sequence encodes CASSPDDRVRRPGELFF.

The CDR3 sequence is CASSFRTGIYEQYF. The CDR3, as DNA: TGTGCCAGCAGTTTTCGGACAGGTATCTACGAGCAGTACTTC. The rearrangement joins TRBV28 to TRBJ2-7; 7 bases match TRBD1. This CDR3 has 14 amino acids. Trimming at V came to 3 bases and at J to 3 bases, leaving 5 bases not matched to a gene. Germline values: CDR1 MDHEN, CDR2 SYDVKM.

The chain employs TRBV7-2 and TRBJ1-1; D gene uncertain. The CDR3 totals 14 residues. Germline-derived CDR1 and CDR2 are SGHTA and FQGNSA. Deletions cut 5 bases from V and 10 bases from J, with 20 bases between. As DNA, the CDR3 is TGTGCCAGCAGCCCCGGGTCGCAGCTCCCCGGAGCTTTCTTT. It translates to CASSPGSQLPGAFF.

This chain connects TRBV10-3 to TRBJ2-1; TRBD2 aligns across 12 bases. The CDR3 consists of 16 residues. From germline, CDR1 is ENHRY and CDR2 SYGVKD. Unmatched junction bases numbered 8, after V lost 4 bases and J lost 7 bases. The CDR3 DNA reads as TGTGCCATCAGTGGACTAGCGGGAGTTCCGGGGAATGAGCAGTTCTTC. Translation gives CAISGLAGVPGNEQFF.

This sequence joins TRBV5-1 and TRBJ2-7; 7 bases are a match to TRBD1. Germline CDR1 is SGHRS and CDR2 is YFSETQ. CDR3 size: 15 residues. The ends lost 4 bases at V and 4 bases at J; junction bases unmatched: 11. The DNA for the CDR3 is TGCGCCAGCAGCGCGGCCGGGACAGTTATGTACGAGCAGTACTTC. It is translated as CASSAAGTVMYEQYF.

The gene calls are TRBV7-8 and TRBJ2-7; the D is unclear. Germline V CDR1 and CDR2: SGHVS, FQNEAQ. V lost 2 bases to trimming and J lost 12 bases, with 11 bases between them. The CDR3 loop spans 11 amino acids. CDR3 region: CASSLRGMPYF. DNA for the CDR3: TGTGCCAGCAGCTTAAGAGGAATGCCGTACTTC.

This clone has more than one count but fewer than ten. J is TRBJ2-4 and V is TRBV4-1, with TRBD2 matching over 8 bases. The CDR3 consists of 17 residues. Germline CDR1 and CDR2: MGHRA and YSYEKL. V shed 4 bases, J shed 4 bases, and the junction held 12 bases outside the gene matches. CDR3 DNA sequence: TGCGCCAGCAGCCTACCGATACAGGCTAGCGGGAAAAACATTCAGTACTTC. It translates to CASSLPIQASGKNIQYF.

V and J are TRBV24-1 and TRBJ2-7; perhaps TRBD2 as D (5 bases). CDR1 and CDR2 (germline): KGHDR, SFDVKD. V dropped 9 bases and J dropped 2 bases, with 10 bases sitting between them. This CDR3 contains 12 residues. The CDR3 DNA is TGTGCCACCGAGGGTCCGCCCTACGAGCAGTACTTC. It specifies CATEGPPYEQYF.

The rearrangement uses TRBV5-1 and TRBJ2-7; 9 nucleotides match TRBD2. Germline CDR1 is SGHRS and CDR2 is YFSETQ. Trimming removed 0 bases from V and 2 bases from J; junction bases left unmatched: 3. This CDR3 comprises 15 residues. Here the CDR3 reads CASSLELAGAYEQYF. CDR3 in DNA: TGCGCCAGCAGCTTGGAACTAGCGGGCGCCTACGAGCAGTACTTC. Variable domain in full (rest from reference TRBV5-1 and TRBJ2-7): KAGVTQTPRYLIKTRGQQVTLSCSPISGHRSVSWYQQTPGQGLQFLFEYFSETQRNKGNFPGRFSGRQFSNSRSEMNVSTLELGDSALYLCASSLELAGAYEQYFGPGTRLTVT.

V usage is TRBV5-1 and J usage is TRBJ1-5; TRBD1 matches at 8 bases. Germline CDR1 and CDR2: SGHRS and YFSETQ. This CDR3 comprises 15 residues. The junction had 8 bases not matched to a gene; V was cut back by 5 bases and J by 4 bases. CDR3: CASRRGQGTNQPQHF. The CDR3 DNA is TGCGCCAGCAGACGCGGACAGGGTACAAATCAGCCCCAGCATTTT.

This chain joins TRBV12-1 and TRBJ2-3; TRBD1, the D gene given by the table, was not confirmed from the DNA. TRBV12-1 is listed as a pseudogene. The CDR3 is 16 residues long. CDR3 sequence (DNA): TGTGCCAGCAGCTTTACAGGGTTGGCTAGCACAGATACGCAGTATTTT. The encoded protein is CASSFTGLASTDTQYF.

V and J are TRBV28 and TRBJ2-7; 7 nucleotides agree with TRBD2. This CDR3 has 17 amino acids. Germline V gene data show CDR1 as MDHEN and CDR2 as SYDVKM. The ends lost 7 bases at V and 1 base at J; junction bases unmatched: 16. In DNA, the CDR3 is TGTGCCAGCACCCCACCCATCCCCAGCGGGGTTTCCTACGAGCAGTACTTC. Translating gives CASTPPIPSGVSYEQYF.